The 20 T cell receptor beta chains below were found in one sample sequenced in a study of cytomegalovirus exposure and HLA in healthy donors. With 60 Vbeta and 13 Jbeta primers, the PCR was carried out. Profiled with immunoSEQ multiplex PCR; TCRdb holds only in-frame clones, not every one. The table counts about 50,000 clones; 9.5% to 15% lies in the top ten. Sequencing used PBMCs. These receptors all stem from a man aged 18 to 35 in good health and CMV-seropositive.

The chain links TRBV4-1 to TRBJ1-4; D unclear. With 4 bases removed from V and 0 bases from J, the gap between germline ends came to 9 bases. This CDR3 spans 15 amino acids. The germline V gene has CDR1 MGHRA and CDR2 YSYEKL. The CDR3 DNA is TGCGCCAGCAGCCTCGAGGGTGCAACTAATGAAAAACTGTTTTTT. Translated, it gives CASSLEGATNEKLFF.

The chain carries TRBV28 and TRBJ1-5, with D possibly matching TRBD1 (5 bases). Trimming took off 3 bases at V and 5 bases at J, with 11 bases between the two ends. This CDR3 has 14 residues. CDR1 MDHEN and CDR2 SYDVKM come from the germline V gene. As DNA, the CDR3 is TGTGCCAGCAGTTTCATGGGAGGGGATCAGCCCCAGCATTTT. It translates to CASSFMGGDQPQHF.

CDR3 sequence: CASSLWSDSSVGKLFF. CDR3 nucleotides: TGTGCCAGCAGCCTGTGGTCCGACAGCAGTGTGGGAAAACTGTTTTTT. The chain combines TRBV13 with TRBJ1-4; D is perhaps TRBD1 (5 bases). The CDR3 spans 16 residues. Germline values: CDR1 PRHDT, CDR2 FYEKMQ (reference sequence). V lost 5 bases and J 10 bases, leaving 23 bases between the germline ends.

This sequence joins TRBV30 and TRBJ1-5; tentatively, D is TRBD1 (5 bases). The CDR3 consists of 15 residues. The V end lost 2 bases, the J end lost 1 base, and 12 bases lay between the germline ends. Germline lookup yields CDR1 GTSNPN and CDR2 SVGIG (reference sequence). CDR3 sequence (DNA): TGTGCCTGGAGTTCTGACCCAGGGAGCAATCAGCCCCAGCATTTT. It encodes CAWSSDPGSNQPQHF.

The V gene is TRBV4-1, the J gene TRBJ2-7; 9 bases line up with TRBD2. Germline trimming cut 4 bases from V and 4 bases from J; bases unmatched to any gene: 5. Germline loops: CDR1 MGHRA, CDR2 YSYEKL. This CDR3 is built from 14 residues. Written as DNA, the CDR3 is TGCGCCAGCAGCCGGGGACTAGCTCAGTACGAGCAGTACTTC. Its translation: CASSRGLAQYEQYF.

The chain employs TRBV9 and TRBJ2-3, with 10 bases that match TRBD2. CDR1 is SGDLS, CDR2 YYNGEE, per germline. V was clipped by 3 bases and J by 4 bases; unmatched bases: 8. This CDR3 comprises 16 residues. The CDR3 bases are TGTGCCAGCAGCGGACCCCTAGCGGGAGTTGCAGATACGCAGTATTTT. The encoded protein is CASSGPLAGVADTQYF. Variable domain in full (rest from reference TRBV9 and TRBJ2-3): DSGVTQTPKHLITATGQRVTLRCSPRSGDLSVYWYQQSLDQGLQFLIQYYNGEERAKGNILERFSAQQFPDLHSELNLSSLELGDSALYFCASSGPLAGVADTQYFGPGTRLTVL.

This sequence joins TRBV30 and TRBJ2-1; TRBD2 matches at 7 bases. The CDR3 spans 13 residues. V shed 2 bases and J 11 bases; nucleotides not matched to a gene: 9. CDR1 is GTSNPN, CDR2 SVGIG, per germline (reference sequence). CDR3 coding DNA: TGTGCCTGGAGTATGAGAGGCGGGAGCAAGCAGTTCTTC. It yields the protein CAWSMRGGSKQFF.

This rearrangement joins TRBV10-3 to TRBJ2-7, with 7 bases matching TRBD2. CDR1 is ENHRY, CDR2 SYGVKD, per germline. This CDR3 is built from 12 residues. Unmatched junction bases numbered 4, after V lost 10 bases and J lost 1 base. The CDR3 region has the DNA TGTGCCACCCAGGGAGGGTCCTACGAGCAGTACTTC. Translation gives CATQGGSYEQYF.

About this clone itself: Relative to the germline gene, one junction end is altered; a read error may explain this. This chain links TRBV6-5 with TRBJ1-1; tentative D call: TRBD1 (5 bases). The CDR3 length is 13 residues. Germline-derived CDR1 and CDR2 are MNHEY and SVGAGI. CDR3 protein: CASSPYRGTEAFF. In nucleotides, the CDR3 is TGTGCCAGCAGTCCCTATCGTGGGACTGAAGCTTTCTTC.

The rearrangement links TRBV28 to TRBJ1-5; 9 bases are a match to TRBD1. Germline trimming cut 6 bases from V and 7 bases from J; bases unmatched to any gene: 10. The V gene's germline CDR1 is MDHEN and CDR2 SYDVKM. CDR3 size: 15 residues. CDR3 residues: CASSPTGQGFQPQHF. The CDR3 DNA sequence: TGTGCCAGCAGCCCGACGGGACAGGGTTTCCAGCCCCAGCATTTT.

Its frequency marks this clone as medium-sized. The chain links TRBV28 to TRBJ2-2, with TRBD2 as a possible D gene (6 bases). V shed 5 bases and J shed 6 bases, with 13 bases lying between them. CDR1 is MDHEN, CDR2 SYDVKM, per germline. CDR3 length: 14 amino acids. CDR3 DNA: TGTGCCAGCAGTCTTTTGACTAGATCCGGGGAGCTGTTTTTT. This translates into CASSLLTRSGELFF.

Remarks on this clone: Its ends do not fully match the called genes, so a read error is possible. V gene TRBV2 combines with J gene TRBJ2-5, with 8 bases identical to TRBD2. Germline CDR1 SNHLY, CDR2 FYNNEI. CDR3 size: 11 residues. The CDR3 region has the DNA TGTGCCAGCAGCCCTAAGCGGGGGTTCGACTTC. Translating it yields CASSPKRGFDF.

J is TRBJ1-5 and V is TRBV2; D possibly corresponds to TRBD1 (5 bases). CDR3 length equals 13 residues. Germline V lookup: CDR1 SNHLY, CDR2 FYNNEI. The V end lost 4 bases, the J end lost 4 bases, and 8 bases lay between the germline ends. For the CDR3, the DNA is TGTGCCAGCAGTGTCGGGGGAAATCAGCCCCAGCATTTT. It specifies CASSVGGNQPQHF.

This chain joins TRBV30 and TRBJ2-5; tentative D call: TRBD1 (6 bases). The J call is in doubt because the DNA end fits TRBJ2-7 better. The CDR3 is 14 residues long. CDR1 and CDR2 (germline): GTSNPN, SVGIG (reference sequence). As DNA, the CDR3 is TGTGCCTGGAGCGGACAGTCCCCTCTTTACGAGCAGTACTTC. Translated: CAWSGQSPLYEQYF.

The CDR3 is CASSIGTSGSPYEQYF. CDR3 coding DNA: TGTGCCAGCAGCATCGGGACTAGCGGGAGTCCTTACGAGCAGTACTTC. The V call is TRBV21-1, the J call TRBJ2-7; no check of the table's D call, TRBD2, against the DNA was made. TRBV21-1 is reported as a pseudogene. This CDR3 region has 16 residues.

This rearrangement joins TRBV25-1 to TRBJ2-7; 10 nucleotides line up with TRBD2. The V gene's germline CDR1 is MGHDK and CDR2 SYGVNS. The CDR3 contains 16 residues. Trimming at V came to 2 bases and at J to 5 bases, leaving 9 bases not matched to a gene. The DNA of the CDR3 is TGTGCCAGCAGTGAAATAGGGACTAGCGCGGCTCACGAGCAGTACTTC. Protein sequence: CASSEIGTSAAHEQYF.

This sequence joins TRBV27 and TRBJ1-6; D not resolved. This CDR3 has 14 residues. Trimming pared 3 bases from V and 6 bases from J, leaving 9 bases between. Germline CDR1 MNHEY, CDR2 SMNVEV (reference sequence). The CDR3: CASSFAGSNSPLHF. The CDR3 region has the DNA TGTGCCAGCAGTTTTGCAGGCAGTAATTCACCCCTCCACTTT.

The chain recombines TRBV5-1 with TRBJ1-1; D not resolved. The CDR3 totals 14 residues. Looked up from germline, CDR1 is SGHRS and CDR2 is YFSETQ. Between the trimmed V and J ends, which lost 4 bases and 1 base, there was a span of 11 bases. The CDR3 region is CASSPQASNTEAFF. Written as DNA, the CDR3 is TGCGCCAGCAGCCCCCAGGCGTCGAACACTGAAGCTTTCTTT.

The J gene is TRBJ1-2, the V gene TRBV5-6, with a weak D call TRBD1 (6 bases). This CDR3 region has 15 residues. The V end lost 2 bases, the J end lost 7 bases, and 18 bases lay between the germline ends. Germline V gives CDR1 SGHDT, CDR2 YYEEEE. The CDR3 nucleotides read TGTGCCAGCAGCTTCCCCACAGGGACGTTGAGTGGCTACACCTTC. Its protein is CASSFPTGTLSGYTF.

The chain uses TRBV20-1 and TRBJ2-3; possible D gene TRBD2, 5 bases. Looked up from germline, CDR1 is DFQATT and CDR2 is SNEGSKA (reference sequence). The CDR3 runs 11 residues. The V and J ends lost 7 bases and 6 bases respectively, with 11 bases between them. In DNA, the CDR3 is TGCAGTGGGCTCTGGAGGGATACGCAGTATTTT. Encoded protein: CSGLWRDTQYF.